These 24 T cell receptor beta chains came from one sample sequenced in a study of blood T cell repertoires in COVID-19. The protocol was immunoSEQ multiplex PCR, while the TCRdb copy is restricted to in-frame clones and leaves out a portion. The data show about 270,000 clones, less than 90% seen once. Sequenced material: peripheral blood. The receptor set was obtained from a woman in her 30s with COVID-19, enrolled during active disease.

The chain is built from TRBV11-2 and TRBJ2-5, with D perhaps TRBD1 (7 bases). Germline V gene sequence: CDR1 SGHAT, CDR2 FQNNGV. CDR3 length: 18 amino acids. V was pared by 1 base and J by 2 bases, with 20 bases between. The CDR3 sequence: CASSLARFRGAKQETQYF. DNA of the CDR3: TGTGCCAGCAGCTTAGCTCGATTCAGGGGGGCTAAACAAGAGACCCAGTACTTC.

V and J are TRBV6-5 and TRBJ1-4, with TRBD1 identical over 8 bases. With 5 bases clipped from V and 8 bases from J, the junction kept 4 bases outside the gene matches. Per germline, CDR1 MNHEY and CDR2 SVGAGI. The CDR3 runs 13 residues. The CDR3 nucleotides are TGTGCCAGCAGTCGAGACAGGGGAGAAAAACTGTTTTTT. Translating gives CASSRDRGEKLFF.

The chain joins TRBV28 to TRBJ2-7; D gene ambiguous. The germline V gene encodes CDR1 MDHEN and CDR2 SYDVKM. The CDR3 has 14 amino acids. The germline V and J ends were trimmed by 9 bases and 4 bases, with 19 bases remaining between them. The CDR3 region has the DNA TGTGCCAGTCACCCACCTCAGGATAAATACGAGCAGTACTTC. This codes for CASHPPQDKYEQYF.

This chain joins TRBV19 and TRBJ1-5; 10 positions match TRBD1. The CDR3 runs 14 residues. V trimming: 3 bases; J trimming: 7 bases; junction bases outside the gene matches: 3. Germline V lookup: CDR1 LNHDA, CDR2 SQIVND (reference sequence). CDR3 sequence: CASSIRDRGQPQHF. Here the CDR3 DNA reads TGTGCCAGTAGTATCCGGGACAGGGGCCAGCCCCAGCATTTT.

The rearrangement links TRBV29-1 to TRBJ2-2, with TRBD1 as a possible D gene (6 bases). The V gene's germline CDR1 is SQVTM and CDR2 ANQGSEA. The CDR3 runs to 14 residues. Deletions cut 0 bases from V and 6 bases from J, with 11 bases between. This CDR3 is CSVEDLTGSGELFF. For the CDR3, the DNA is TGCAGCGTTGAAGATCTTACAGGGTCCGGGGAGCTGTTTTTT.

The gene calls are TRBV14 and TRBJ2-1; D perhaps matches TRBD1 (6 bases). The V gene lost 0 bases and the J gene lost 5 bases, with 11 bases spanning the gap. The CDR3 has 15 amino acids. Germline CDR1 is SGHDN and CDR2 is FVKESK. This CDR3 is CASSQDQGSNNEQFF. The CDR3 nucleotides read TGTGCCAGCAGCCAAGACCAGGGGTCTAACAATGAGCAGTTCTTC.

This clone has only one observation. The CDR3 sequence is CASSERDQLTSTDTQYF. CDR3 nucleotide sequence: TGCGCCAGCAGCGAGCGGGACCAACTAACTAGCACAGATACGCAGTATTTT. This chain connects TRBV4-1 to TRBJ2-3; 7 bases agree with TRBD2. J gave up 0 bases and V 5 bases, and 11 bases lay outside the gene matches. The germline V gene encodes CDR1 MGHRA and CDR2 YSYEKL. CDR3 length: 17 residues.

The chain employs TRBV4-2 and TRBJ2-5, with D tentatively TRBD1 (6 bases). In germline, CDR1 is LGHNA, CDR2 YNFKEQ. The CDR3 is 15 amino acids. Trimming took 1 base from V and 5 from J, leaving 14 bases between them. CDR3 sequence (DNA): TGTGCCAGCAGCCAAGGCAGGGCTAGGGGGGAGACCCAGTACTTC. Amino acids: CASSQGRARGETQYF.

The DNA of the CDR3 is TGTGCCAGCAGTGCAGGGTTGGTGATACAGGGGGCTGGCTACACCTTC. Residues: CASSAGLVIQGAGYTF. This chain joins TRBV2 and TRBJ1-2; 9 nucleotides align to TRBD1. Trimming took 4 bases from V and 7 from J; bases not matched to a gene: 13. The CDR3 length is 16 residues. Germline-derived CDR1 and CDR2 are SNHLY and FYNNEI.

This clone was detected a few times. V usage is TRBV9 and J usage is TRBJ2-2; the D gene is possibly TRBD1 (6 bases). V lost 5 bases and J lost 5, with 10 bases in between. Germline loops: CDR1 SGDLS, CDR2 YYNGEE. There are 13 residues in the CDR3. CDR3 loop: CASSTGFTGELFF. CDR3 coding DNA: TGTGCCAGCAGTACAGGGTTTACCGGGGAGCTGTTTTTT.

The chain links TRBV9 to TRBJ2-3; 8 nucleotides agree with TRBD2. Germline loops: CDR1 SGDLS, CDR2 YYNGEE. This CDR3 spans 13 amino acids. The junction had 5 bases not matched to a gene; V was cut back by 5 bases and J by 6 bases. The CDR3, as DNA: TGTGCCAGCAGGCGGGGGGCTCAGGATACGCAGTATTTT. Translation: CASRRGAQDTQYF.

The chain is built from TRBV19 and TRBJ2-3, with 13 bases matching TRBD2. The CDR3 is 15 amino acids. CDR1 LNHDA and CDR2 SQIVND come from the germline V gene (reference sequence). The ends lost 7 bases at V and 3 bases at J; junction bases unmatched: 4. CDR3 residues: CASTWTSGGTDTQYF. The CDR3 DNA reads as TGTGCCAGTACCTGGACTAGCGGGGGAACAGATACGCAGTATTTT. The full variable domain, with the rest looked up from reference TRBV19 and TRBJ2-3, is DGGITQSPKYLFRKEGQNVTLSCEQNLNHDAMYWYRQDPGQGLRLIYYSQIVNDFQKGDIAEGYSVSREKKESFPLTVTSAQKNPTAFYLCASTWTSGGTDTQYFGPGTRLTVL.

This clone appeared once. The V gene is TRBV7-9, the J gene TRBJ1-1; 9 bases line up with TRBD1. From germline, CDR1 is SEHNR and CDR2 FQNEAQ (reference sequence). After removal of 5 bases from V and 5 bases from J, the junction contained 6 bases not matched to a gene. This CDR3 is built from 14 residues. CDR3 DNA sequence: TGTGCCAGCAGCCCGGGACAGGGTTGGACTGAAGCTTTCTTT. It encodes CASSPGQGWTEAFF.

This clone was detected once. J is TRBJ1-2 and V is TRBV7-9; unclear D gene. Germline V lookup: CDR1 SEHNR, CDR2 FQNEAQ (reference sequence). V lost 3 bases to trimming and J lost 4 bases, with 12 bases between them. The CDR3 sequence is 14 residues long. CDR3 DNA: TGTGCCAGCAGCTTGGGTGGAGAGAGCTATGGCTACACCTTC. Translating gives CASSLGGESYGYTF.

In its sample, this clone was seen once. CDR3 region: CATLDRSEAFF. The CDR3 DNA reads TGTGCCACCCTAGACAGGTCAGAAGCTTTCTTT. The chain joins TRBV19 to TRBJ1-1; a weak D match, TRBD1 (6 bases). CDR3 length: 11 residues. V was trimmed by 10 bases and J by 8 bases, leaving 14 bases between them. Germline V gene data show CDR1 as LNHDA and CDR2 as SQIVND (reference sequence).

CDR3 sequence reads: CASSIRGHRTDTQYF. CDR3 bases: TGTGCCAGTAGCATCAGGGGGCACCGCACAGATACGCAGTATTTT. V and J are TRBV19 and TRBJ2-3, with 8 bases lining up with TRBD1. Unmatched junction bases numbered 6, after V lost 6 bases and J lost 1 base. The CDR3 runs 15 residues. Germline loops: CDR1 LNHDA, CDR2 SQIVND (reference sequence).

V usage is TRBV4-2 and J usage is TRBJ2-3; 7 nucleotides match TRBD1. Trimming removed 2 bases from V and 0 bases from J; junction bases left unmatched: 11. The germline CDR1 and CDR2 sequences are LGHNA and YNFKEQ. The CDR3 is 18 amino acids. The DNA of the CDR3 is TGTGCCAGCAGCCAAAGATGGGACAGCTTTACTAGCACAGATACGCAGTATTTT. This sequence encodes CASSQRWDSFTSTDTQYF.

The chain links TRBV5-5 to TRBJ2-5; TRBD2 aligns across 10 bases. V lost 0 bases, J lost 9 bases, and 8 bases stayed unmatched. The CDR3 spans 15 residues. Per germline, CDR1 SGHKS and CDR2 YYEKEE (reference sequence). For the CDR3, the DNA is TGTGCCAGCAGCTTGGTGGCTAGCGGGGGCGGGGCCCAGTACTTC. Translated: CASSLVASGGGAQYF. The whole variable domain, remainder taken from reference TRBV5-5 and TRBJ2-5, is DAGVTQSPTHLIKTRGQQVTLRCSPISGHKSVSWYQQVLGQGPQFIFQYYEKEERGRGNFPDRFSARQFPNYSSELNVNALLLGDSALYLCASSLVASGGGAQYFGPGTRLLVL.

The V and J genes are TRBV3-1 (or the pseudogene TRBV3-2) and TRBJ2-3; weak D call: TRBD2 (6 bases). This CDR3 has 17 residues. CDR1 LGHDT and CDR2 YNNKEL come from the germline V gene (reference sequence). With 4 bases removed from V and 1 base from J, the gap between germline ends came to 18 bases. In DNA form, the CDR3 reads TGTGCCAGCAGCCCCCCCGGAGATATAGCGGGCACAGATACGCAGTATTTT. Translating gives CASSPPGDIAGTDTQYF.

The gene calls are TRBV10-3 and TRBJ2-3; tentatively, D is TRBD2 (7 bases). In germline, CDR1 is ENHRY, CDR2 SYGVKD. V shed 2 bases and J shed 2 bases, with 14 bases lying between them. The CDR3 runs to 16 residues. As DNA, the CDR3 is TGTGCCATCAGTGAGGGGGGGGGCCGTGTCACAGATACGCAGTATTTT. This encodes CAISEGGGRVTDTQYF.

The DNA for the CDR3 is TGTGCCAGCAGTCTGGGGGCAGGTCCTAGCAATCAGCCCCAGCATTTT. Protein: CASSLGAGPSNQPQHF. V usage is TRBV27 and J usage is TRBJ1-5; tentative D call: TRBD1 (6 bases). This CDR3 has 16 residues. The ends were cut back, 5 bases at V and 0 bases at J, with 14 bases in the middle. Germline-derived CDR1 and CDR2 are MNHEY and SMNVEV (reference sequence).

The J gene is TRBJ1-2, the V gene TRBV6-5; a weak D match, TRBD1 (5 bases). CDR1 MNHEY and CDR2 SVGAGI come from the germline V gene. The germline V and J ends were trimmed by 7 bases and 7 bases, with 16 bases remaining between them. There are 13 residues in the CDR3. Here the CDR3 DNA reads TGTGCCAGCAACGGCCGCGGGGGGTTTGGCTACACCTTC. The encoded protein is CASNGRGGFGYTF.

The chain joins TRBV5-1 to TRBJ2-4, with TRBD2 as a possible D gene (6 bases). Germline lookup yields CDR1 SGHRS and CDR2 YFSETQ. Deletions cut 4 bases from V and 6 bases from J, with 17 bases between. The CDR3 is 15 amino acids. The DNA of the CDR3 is TGCGCCAGCAGCCTAGGTAGTCTGGGGGGAAACATTCAGTACTTC. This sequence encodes CASSLGSLGGNIQYF.

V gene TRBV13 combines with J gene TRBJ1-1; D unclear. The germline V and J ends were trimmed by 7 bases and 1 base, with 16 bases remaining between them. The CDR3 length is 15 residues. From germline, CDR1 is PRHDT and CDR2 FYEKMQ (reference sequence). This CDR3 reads CASTLRGRANTEAFF. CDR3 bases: TGTGCCAGCACCTTGAGAGGGAGGGCGAACACTGAAGCTTTCTTT.